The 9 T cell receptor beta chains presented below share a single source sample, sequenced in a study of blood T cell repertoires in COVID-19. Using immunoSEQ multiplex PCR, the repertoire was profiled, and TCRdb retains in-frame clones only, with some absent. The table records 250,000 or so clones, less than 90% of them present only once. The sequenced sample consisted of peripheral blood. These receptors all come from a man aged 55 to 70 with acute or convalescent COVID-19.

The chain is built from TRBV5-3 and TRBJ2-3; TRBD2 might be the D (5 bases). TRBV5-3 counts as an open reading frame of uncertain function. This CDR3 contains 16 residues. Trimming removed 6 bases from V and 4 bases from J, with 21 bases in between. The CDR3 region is CARTGVSTIIADTQYF. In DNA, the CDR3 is TGTGCCAGAACCGGGGTATCGACAATCATCGCAGATACGCAGTATTTT.

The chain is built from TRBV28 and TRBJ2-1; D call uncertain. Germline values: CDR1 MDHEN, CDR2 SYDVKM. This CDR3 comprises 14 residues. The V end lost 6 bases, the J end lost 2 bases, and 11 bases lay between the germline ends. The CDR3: CASRPDLAYNEQFF. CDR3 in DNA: TGTGCCAGCAGACCCGACTTAGCCTACAATGAGCAGTTCTTC.

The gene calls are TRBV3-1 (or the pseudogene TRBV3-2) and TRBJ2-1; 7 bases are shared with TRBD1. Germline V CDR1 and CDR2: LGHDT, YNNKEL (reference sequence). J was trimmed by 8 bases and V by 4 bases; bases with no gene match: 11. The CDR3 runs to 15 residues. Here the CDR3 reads CASSPRSTGSDEQFF. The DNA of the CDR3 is TGTGCCAGCAGCCCCCGTTCGACAGGGTCGGATGAGCAGTTCTTC.

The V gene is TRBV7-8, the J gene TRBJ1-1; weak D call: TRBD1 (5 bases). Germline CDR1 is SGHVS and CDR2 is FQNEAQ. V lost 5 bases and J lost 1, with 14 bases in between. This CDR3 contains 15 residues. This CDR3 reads CASSLTRVGNTEAFF. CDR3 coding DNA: TGTGCCAGCAGCCTCACCAGGGTGGGGAACACTGAAGCTTTCTTT.

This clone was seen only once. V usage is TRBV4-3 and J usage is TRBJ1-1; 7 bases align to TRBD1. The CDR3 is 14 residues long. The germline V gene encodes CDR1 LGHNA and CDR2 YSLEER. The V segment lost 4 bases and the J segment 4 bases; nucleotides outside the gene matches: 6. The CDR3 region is CASSRHDRATEAFF. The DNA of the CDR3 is TGCGCCAGCAGCCGCCACGACAGGGCCACTGAAGCTTTCTTT.

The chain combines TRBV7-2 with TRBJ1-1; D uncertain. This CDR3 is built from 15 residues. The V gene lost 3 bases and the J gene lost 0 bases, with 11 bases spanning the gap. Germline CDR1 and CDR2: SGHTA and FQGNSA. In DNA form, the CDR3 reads TGTGCCAGCAGCTTGCCGGGGTCAATGAACACTGAAGCTTTCTTT. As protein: CASSLPGSMNTEAFF.

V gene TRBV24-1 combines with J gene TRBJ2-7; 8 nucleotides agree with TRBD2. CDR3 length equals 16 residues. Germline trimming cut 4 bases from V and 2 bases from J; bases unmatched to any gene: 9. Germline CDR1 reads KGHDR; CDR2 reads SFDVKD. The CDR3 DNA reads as TGTGCCACCAGTGACTCCCTAGCGGGTAATCCCTACGAGCAGTACTTC. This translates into CATSDSLAGNPYEQYF.

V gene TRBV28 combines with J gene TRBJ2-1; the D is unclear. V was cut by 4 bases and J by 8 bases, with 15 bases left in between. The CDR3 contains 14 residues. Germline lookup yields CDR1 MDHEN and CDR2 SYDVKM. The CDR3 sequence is CASSSRVQRYEQFF. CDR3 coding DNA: TGTGCCAGCAGTTCCCGGGTCCAGCGATATGAGCAGTTCTTC.

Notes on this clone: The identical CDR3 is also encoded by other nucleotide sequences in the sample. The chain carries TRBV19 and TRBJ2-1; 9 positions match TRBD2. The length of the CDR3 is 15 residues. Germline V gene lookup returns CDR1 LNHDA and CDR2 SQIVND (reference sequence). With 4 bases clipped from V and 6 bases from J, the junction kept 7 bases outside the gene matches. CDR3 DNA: TGTGCCAGTAGTACTAGCGGGCGGGGGGGCAATGAGCAGTTCTTC. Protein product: CASSTSGRGGNEQFF.